This T cell receptor (beta chain) comes out of a study of OX40 agonist ivuxolimab in advanced cancers. As for the study in general: The patients' treatment was ivuxolimab, an agonistic anti-OX40 (CD134) antibody.

Some clones are missing from TCRdb's copy, which holds only in-frame ones; the method was immunoSEQ multiplex PCR. The sample includes some 83,000 clones, about 94% seen only once; the top ten take about 6.4%. The CDR3 has 14 amino acids. CDR1 and CDR2 from the germline V gene are SEHNR and FQNEAQ (reference sequence). Trimming removed 1 base at V and 4 bases at J, with 9 bases between. This receptor was identified in an adult with an advanced solid tumor such as melanoma, head and neck, liver or kidney cancer. The genes are TRBV7-9 and TRBJ2-3; perhaps TRBD2 as D (6 bases). Sequences were derived from CD4+ or CD8+ T cells sorted from blood, sampled in a trial of the OX40 agonist ivuxolimab. DNA of the CDR3: TGTGCCAGCAGCTTAGTGGAGGGGCCAGATACGCAGTATTTT. Its protein product is CASSLVEGPDTQYF.